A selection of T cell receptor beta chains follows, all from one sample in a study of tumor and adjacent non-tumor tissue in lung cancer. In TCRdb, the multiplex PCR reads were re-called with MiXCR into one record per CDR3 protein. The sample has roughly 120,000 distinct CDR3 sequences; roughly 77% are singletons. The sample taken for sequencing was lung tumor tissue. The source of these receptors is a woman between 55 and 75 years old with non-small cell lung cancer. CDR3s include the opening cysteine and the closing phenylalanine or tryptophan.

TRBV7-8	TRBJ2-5	CASSFRLARAPETQYF
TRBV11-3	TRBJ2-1	CASSLVLTGVSHNEQFF
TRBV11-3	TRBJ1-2	CACSLLHVGGSIYGYTF
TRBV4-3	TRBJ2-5	CASTSVLSSGETQYF
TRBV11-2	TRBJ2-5	CASSQGQGTGFQYF
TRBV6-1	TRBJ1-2	CASSEAGDRNNYGYTF
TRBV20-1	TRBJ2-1	CSVSPPLAEGNNEQFF
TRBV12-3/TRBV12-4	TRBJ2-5	CASSPAVGSWETLYF
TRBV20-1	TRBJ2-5	CSATSWGTAETQYF
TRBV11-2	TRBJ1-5	CTSSRDRGPQHF
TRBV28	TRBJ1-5	CASTPGVGKYSNQPQHF
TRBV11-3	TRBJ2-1	CASSLGQSACNERFF
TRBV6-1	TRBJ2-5	CASSRAGKETQYF
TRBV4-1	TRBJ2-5	CVRGLAGETQYF
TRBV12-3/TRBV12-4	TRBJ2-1	CARTPSRGDNEQFF
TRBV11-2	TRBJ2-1	CASRGEESSCNEQFF
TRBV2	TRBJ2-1	CASKPGGLPNEQFF
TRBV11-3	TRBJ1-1	CASSPRKTGYGIEAFF
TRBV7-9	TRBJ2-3	CASSLDRVSDTQYF
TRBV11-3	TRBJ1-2	CVSSSVEGINGYTF
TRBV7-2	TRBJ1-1	CASSHDWPEAFF
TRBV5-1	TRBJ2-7	CASSSGATYEQYF
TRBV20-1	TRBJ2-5	CSARDFASSRETQYF
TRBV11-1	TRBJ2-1	CTSSLPEAHSSYNEQFF
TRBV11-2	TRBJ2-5	CTSSRDDRGGTQYF
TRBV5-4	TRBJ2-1	CASSPGAANEQFF
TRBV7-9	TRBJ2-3	CASSLVRATDTQYF
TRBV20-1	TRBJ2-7	CSASRDRVPYEKYF
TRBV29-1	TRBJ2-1	CSVDVGGPYNEQFF